This T cell receptor beta chain was recorded in a study of blood T cell repertoires in COVID-19. Across the whole study: The origin of the acute and convalescent COVID-19 samples was the United States, Italy and Spain. T cells, B-cell-depleted T cells, or PBMCs provided the cDNA or gDNA that served as material.

In the source study's methods: The authors estimated nucleated cell counts from reference gene primer amplification. Here immunoSEQ multiplex PCR was the method, and the copy in TCRdb shows in-frame clones only, minus some. V and J calls and clone size come straight from that table; D and trimming were deduced from the DNA. The sample has just over 80,000 clones, under 80% seen once. This clone was found a few times. This CDR3 region has 12 residues. Trimming took 7 bases from V and 3 from J, leaving 9 bases between them. Germline CDR1 is MDHEN and CDR2 is SYDVKM. The source of this sequence is a woman of 80 years or more with active or convalescent COVID-19. The sample was peripheral blood. The chain has TRBV28 and TRBJ1-1; D gene ambiguous. CDR3 sequence reads: CASKSGYTEAFF. The CDR3, as DNA: TGTGCCAGCAAATCGGGATACACTGAAGCTTTCTTT.